This section outlines one TCR beta chain sequence together with its context. The target antigen is unknown. This entry is derived from a study of T cell responses to AZD1222 COVID-19 vaccine. The study pooled second doses at about 4 or about 12 weeks. Study-wide results and limits: Two doses of AZD1222 preceded a rise in Spike-specific TCR breadth and depth.

Repertoires were generated with immunoSEQ multiplex PCR, while TCRdb's copy carries only in-frame clones and drops some. The top ten clones hold less than 6.5% of a sample with about 120,000 clones, roughly 88% of them seen once. The source material was peripheral blood, sampled 28 days after the second AZD1222 dose. The receptor comes from an adult who received the AZD1222 COVID-19 vaccine.

For the CDR3, the DNA is TGTGCCAGCAGCCCGTATAACTATGGCTACACCTTC. Protein product: CASSPYNYGYTF. V is TRBV7-2 and J is TRBJ1-2; D remains unclear. Germline V CDR1 and CDR2: SGHTA, FQGNSA. V lost 5 bases and J 1 base, leaving 5 bases between the germline ends. The CDR3 loop spans 12 amino acids.